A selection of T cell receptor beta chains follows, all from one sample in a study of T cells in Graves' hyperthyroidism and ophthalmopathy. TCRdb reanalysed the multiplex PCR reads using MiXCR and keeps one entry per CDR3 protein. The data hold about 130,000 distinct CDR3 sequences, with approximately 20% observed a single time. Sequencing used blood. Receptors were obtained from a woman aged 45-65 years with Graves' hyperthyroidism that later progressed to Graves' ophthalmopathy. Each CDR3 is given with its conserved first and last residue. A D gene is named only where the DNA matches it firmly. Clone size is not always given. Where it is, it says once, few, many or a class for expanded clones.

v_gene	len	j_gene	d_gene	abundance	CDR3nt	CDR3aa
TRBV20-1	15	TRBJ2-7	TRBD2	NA	TGCAGTGCTAAGGTGTCACTAGCGGGAGTGGGGGAGCAGTACTTC	CSAKVSLAGVGEQYF
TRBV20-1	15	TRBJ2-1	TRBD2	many	TGCAGTGCTTATCGACTAGCGGGAGGGCGGAATGAGCAGTTCTTC	CSAYRLAGGRNEQFF
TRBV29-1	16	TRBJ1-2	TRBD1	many	TGCAGCGTTGCCCTGACAGGGCGAGGACCTAACTATGGCTACACCTTC	CSVALTGRGPNYGYTF
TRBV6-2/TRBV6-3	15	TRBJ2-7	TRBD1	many	TGTGCCAGCAGTGACCCGACAGGGCCGACCTACGAGCAGTACTTC	CASSDPTGPTYEQYF
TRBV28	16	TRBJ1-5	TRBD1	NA	TGTGCCAGCAGTTTATCAGTCGGACAGGGGGATCAGCCCCAGCATTTT	CASSLSVGQGDQPQHF
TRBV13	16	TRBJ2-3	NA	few	TGTGCCAGCAGCCCCATGTCGGGAGAGAGCACAGATACGCAGTATTTT	CASSPMSGESTDTQYF
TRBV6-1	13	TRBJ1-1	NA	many	TGTGCCAGCAGGCGAAGGGGTAACACTGAAGCTTTCTTT	CASRRRGNTEAFF
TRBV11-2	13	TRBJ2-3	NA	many	TGTGCCAGCAGCTTAACAGGGCCAGATACGCAGTATTTT	CASSLTGPDTQYF
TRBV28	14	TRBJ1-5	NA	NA	TGTGCCAGCAGCGCAAATGACAGAAATCAGCCCCAGCATTTT	CASSANDRNQPQHF
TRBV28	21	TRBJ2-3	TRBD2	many	TGTGCCAGCAGTCCCCAGGGTGGGGCCTCTAGCGGGAGACTAGGGAGAAATACGCAGTATTTT	CASSPQGGASSGRLGRNTQYF
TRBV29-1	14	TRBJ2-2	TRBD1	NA	TGCAGCGTCCGACAGGGGCCGAACACCGAGGAGCTGTTTTTT	CSVRQGPNTEELFF
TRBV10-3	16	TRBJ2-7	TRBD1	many	TGTGCCATCAGTGAGTTCGGGACAGGGGGCTTCCACGAGCAGTACTTC	CAISEFGTGGFHEQYF
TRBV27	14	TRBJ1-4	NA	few	TGTGCCAGCAGTTCATGGGGGGCGCCGGAAAAACTGTTTTTT	CASSSWGAPEKLFF
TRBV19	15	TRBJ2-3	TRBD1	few	TGTGCCAGTAGTATCGGGACAGGGGGCTTAGATACGCAGTATTTT	CASSIGTGGLDTQYF
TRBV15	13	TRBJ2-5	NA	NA	TGTGCCACCAGCAGAGGACAGACAGGGACCCAGTACTTC	CATSRGQTGTQYF
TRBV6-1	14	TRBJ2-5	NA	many	TGTGCCAGCAGTTTCGGACGGTATCAAGAGACCCAGTACTTC	CASSFGRYQETQYF
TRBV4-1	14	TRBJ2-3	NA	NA	TGCGCCAGCAGCCAAGTAGACCTCACAGATACGCAGTATTTT	CASSQVDLTDTQYF
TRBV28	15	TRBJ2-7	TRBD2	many	TGTGCCAGCAGTACCCTAGCGGGAGTGAGCTACGAGCAGTACTTC	CASSTLAGVSYEQYF
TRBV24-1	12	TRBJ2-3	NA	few	TGTGCCACCAGTGTCGGGGGATTTACGCAGTATTTT	CATSVGGFTQYF
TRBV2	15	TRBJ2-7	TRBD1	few	TGTGCCAGCAGTGAATGGGACAGGGTTAGAAGCGAGCAGTACTTC	CASSEWDRVRSEQYF
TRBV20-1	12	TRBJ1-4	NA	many	TGCAGTGCTAGATTCAGAAATGAAAAACTGTTTTTT	CSARFRNEKLFF
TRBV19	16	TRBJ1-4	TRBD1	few	TGTGCCAGCCAAAGTAATCCCGGACAGGGGTCTGAAAAACTGTTTTTT	CASQSNPGQGSEKLFF
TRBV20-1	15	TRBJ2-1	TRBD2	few	TGCAGTGCTAGACGGACTAGCGGGAGGGCCAATGAGCAGTTCTTC	CSARRTSGRANEQFF
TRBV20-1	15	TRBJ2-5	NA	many	TGCAGTGCGTCACCCACGCAGGGTTTCCAAGAGACCCAGTACTTC	CSASPTQGFQETQYF
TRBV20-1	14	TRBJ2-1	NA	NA	TGCAGTGGTCCGGCGGCTAGCTCCTACAATGAGCAGTTCTTC	CSGPAASSYNEQFF
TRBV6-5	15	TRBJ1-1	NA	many	TGTGCCAGCAGTTACGCCGGGACGGGGAGCACTGAAGCTTTCTTT	CASSYAGTGSTEAFF
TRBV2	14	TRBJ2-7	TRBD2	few	TGTGCCAGCAGAAGGCTAGCGGGGTCCTACGAGCAGTACTTC	CASRRLAGSYEQYF
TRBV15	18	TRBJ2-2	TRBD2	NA	TGTGCCACCAGCAGGCCCCCGGGGACTAGCGGGAGAACCGGGGAGCTGTTTTTT	CATSRPPGTSGRTGELFF
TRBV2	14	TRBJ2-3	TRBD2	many	TGTGCCAGCCTAGCGGGAGTAGCCATAGATACGCAGTATTTT	CASLAGVAIDTQYF
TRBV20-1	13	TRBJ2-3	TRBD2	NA	TGCAGTGCTAGCCGGGAGGGCGCAAATACGCAGTATTTT	CSASREGANTQYF
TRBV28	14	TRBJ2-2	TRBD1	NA	TGTGCCAGCCAAGGGACAGGGGACACCGGGGAGCTGTTTTTT	CASQGTGDTGELFF
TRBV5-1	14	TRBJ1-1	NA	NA	TGCGCCAGTCAGAGGAGTCCAGAGAACACTGAAGCTTTCTTT	CASQRSPENTEAFF
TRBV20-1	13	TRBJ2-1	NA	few	TGCAGTGCCAAGTCCCCGGGGGCAGGAGGTCTGTTCTTC	CSAKSPGAGGLFF
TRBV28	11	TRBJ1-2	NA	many	TGTGCCAGCGCGAGGTCTGGTGGCTACACCTTC	CASARSGGYTF
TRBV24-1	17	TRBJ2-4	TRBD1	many	TGTGCCACCAGTGACTGGAACGACAGGGTGGGCAAAAACATTCAGTACTTC	CATSDWNDRVGKNIQYF
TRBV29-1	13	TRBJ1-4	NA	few	TGCAGCGCCCGAGGGCAGGGGAGTGAAAAACTGTTTTTT	CSARGQGSEKLFF
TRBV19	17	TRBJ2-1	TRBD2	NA	TGTGCCAGTAGTACCCCGTCTAGCGGGAGTTTCTACAATGAGCAGTCCTTC	CASSTPSSGSFYNEQSF
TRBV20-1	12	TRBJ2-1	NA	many	TGCAGTGCTAGAGGGAGGACGGATGAGCAGTTCTTC	CSARGRTDEQFF
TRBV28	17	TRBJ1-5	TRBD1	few	TGTGCCAGCAGAGGTAGGGATGGACAGGGAAGCAATCAGCCCCAGCATTTT	CASRGRDGQGSNQPQHF
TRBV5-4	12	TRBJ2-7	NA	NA	TGTGCCAGCAGCTCCCGGGACAACGAGCAGTACTTC	CASSSRDNEQYF
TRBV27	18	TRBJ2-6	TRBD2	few	TGTGCCAGCAGTTTTATCAGCGGGATAAGCTCTGGGGCCAACGTCCTGACTTTC	CASSFISGISSGANVLTF
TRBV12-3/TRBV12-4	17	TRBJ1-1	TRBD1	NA	TGTGCCAGCAGCCTCGGGACAGGACGAGGAATTGACACTGAAGCTTTCTTT	CASSLGTGRGIDTEAFF
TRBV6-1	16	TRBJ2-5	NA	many	TGTGCCAGCAGTGGCCCAAGACAGGCGCTCCAAGAGACCCAGTACTTC	CASSGPRQALQETQYF
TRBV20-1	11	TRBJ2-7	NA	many	TGCAGTGCTAGGAGAGAGAACGAGCAGTACTTC	CSARRENEQYF
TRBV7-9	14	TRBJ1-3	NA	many	TGTGCCAGCAGCCCCGGGAGCTCTGGAAACACCATATATTTT	CASSPGSSGNTIYF
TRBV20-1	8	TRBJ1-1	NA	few	TGCAGTGCTAGGGGGGATTTCTTT	CSARGDFF
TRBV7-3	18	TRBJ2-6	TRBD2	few	TGTGCCAGCACCAAAGGACTAGCGGGAGATGGTGGGGCCAACGTCCTGACTTTC	CASTKGLAGDGGANVLTF
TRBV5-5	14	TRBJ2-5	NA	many	TGTGCCAGCAGCGGCGGGGCCGGACAAGAGACCCAGTACTTC	CASSGGAGQETQYF
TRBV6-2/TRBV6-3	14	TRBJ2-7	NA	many	TGTGCCAGCAGTTATAGCGGCGGCTCCTACGAGCAGTACTTC	CASSYSGGSYEQYF
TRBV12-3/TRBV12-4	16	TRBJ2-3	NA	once	TGTGCCAGCAGTTTGGGGACCACCCCCCCCACAGATACGCAGTATTTT	CASSLGTTPPTDTQYF
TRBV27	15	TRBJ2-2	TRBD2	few	TGTGCCAGCACCACTAGCGGGAGTTGGACCGGGGAGCTGTTTTTT	CASTTSGSWTGELFF
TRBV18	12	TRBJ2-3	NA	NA	TGTGCCAGCTCGGGACCCACAGATACGCAGTATTTT	CASSGPTDTQYF
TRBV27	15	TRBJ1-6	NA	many	TGTGCCAGCAGTTTTAGTCAGGGGTATAATTCACCCCTCCACTTT	CASSFSQGYNSPLHF
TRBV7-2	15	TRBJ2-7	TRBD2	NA	TGTGCCAGCAGCTTTCGGGGGGTAAGGTCCTACGAGCAGTACTTC	CASSFRGVRSYEQYF
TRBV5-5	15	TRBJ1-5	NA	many	TGTGCCAGCAGCTTGTGGGCGGGACTCAATCAGCCCCAGCATTTT	CASSLWAGLNQPQHF
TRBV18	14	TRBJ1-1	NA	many	TGTGCCAGCTCACCAGGGACCACTGGGACTGAAGCTTTCTTT	CASSPGTTGTEAFF